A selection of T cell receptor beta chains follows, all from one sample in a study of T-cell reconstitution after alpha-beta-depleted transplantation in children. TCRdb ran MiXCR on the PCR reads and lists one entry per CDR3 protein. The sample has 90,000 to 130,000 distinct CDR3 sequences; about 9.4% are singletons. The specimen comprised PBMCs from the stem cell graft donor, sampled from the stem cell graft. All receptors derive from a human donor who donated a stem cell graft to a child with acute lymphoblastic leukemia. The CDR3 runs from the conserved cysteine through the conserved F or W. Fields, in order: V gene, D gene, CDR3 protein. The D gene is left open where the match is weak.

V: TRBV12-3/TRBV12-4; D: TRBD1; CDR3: CASSLGTGGTYEQYF
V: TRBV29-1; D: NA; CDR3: CSVRGSAKNIQYF
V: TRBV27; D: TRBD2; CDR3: CASSRGGAGVEQYF
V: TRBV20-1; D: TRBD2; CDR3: CSARDLGRVPFSGANVLTF
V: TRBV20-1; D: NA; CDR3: CSLMETGNNGEQYF
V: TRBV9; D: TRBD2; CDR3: CASSVGESGSSYNEQFF
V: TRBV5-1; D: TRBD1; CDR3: CASSLHDRVPTDTHYF
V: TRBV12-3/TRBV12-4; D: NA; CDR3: CASSLARVGYTF
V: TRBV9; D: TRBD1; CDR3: CASSVGQGGQETQYF
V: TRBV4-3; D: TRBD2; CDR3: CASSHYSGGEVTDTQYF
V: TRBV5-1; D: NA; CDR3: CASSLTGDQPQHF
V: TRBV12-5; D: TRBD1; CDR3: CASGLEETGAQAGYTF
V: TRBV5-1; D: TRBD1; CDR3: CASTEGALNTEAFF
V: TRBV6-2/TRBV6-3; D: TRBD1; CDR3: CASSLDRGDEQYF
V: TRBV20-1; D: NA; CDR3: CSARTVVNEQFF
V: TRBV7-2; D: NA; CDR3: CASSPQVYGYTF
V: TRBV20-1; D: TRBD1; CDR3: CSATDRGNSGANVLTF
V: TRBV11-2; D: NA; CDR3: CASSLVWTNARELFF
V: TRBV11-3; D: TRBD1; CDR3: CASSSTPTTGKYF
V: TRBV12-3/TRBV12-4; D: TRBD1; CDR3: CASSLRQGKPEAFF
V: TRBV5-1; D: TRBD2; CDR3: CASSPDKRGDTQYF
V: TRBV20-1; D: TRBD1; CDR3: CSARLMPRDRDQYF
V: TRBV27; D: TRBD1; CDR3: CASSAGTGGVFATEAFF
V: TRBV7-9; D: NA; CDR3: CASSSRQNSGNTIYF
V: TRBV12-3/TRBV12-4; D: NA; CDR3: CASSLRDGKETQYF
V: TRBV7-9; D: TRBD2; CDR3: CASSLDGIAGDEQYF
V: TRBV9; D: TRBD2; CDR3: CASSSGLAGGEQYF
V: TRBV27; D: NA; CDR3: CASSLSSGITGELFF
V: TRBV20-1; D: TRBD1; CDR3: CSAQQGDYGYTF
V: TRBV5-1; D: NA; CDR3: CASSPTSLSYNEQFF
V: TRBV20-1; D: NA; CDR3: CSASLRGTGETQYF
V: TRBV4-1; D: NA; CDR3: CASSQIRNDNSPLHF
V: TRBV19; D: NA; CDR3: CASADNEQFF
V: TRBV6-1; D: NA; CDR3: CASRKSAGQDSPLHF
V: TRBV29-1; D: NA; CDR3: CSAGASRGASYEQYF
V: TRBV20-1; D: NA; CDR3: CSALNRDSTSYEQYF
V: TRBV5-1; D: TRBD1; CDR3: CASSLGQGSNSPLHF
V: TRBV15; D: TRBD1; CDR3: CATRQGNTGELFF
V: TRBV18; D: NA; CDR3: CASSPDSTYEQYF
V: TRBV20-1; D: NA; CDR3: CSASPAGRVTEAFF
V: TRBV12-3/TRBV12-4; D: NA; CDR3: CASSFGVEQYF
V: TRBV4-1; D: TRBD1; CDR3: CASSRTGTGVETQYF